The rows below give T cell receptor beta chains drawn from one sample of a study of blood T cells in healthy people across ages. In TCRdb, the 5' RACE reads were re-called with MiXCR into one record per CDR3 protein. The sample lists some 850,000 distinct CDR3 sequences, about a quarter seen once, with 3% in the top ten. The data were also submitted as part of a second study, on T cells of mothers and their children.

Sequencing used blood. The receptor source for this set is a boy younger than 18 in good health. CDR3s include the opening cysteine and the closing phenylalanine or tryptophan. The D gene is left open where the match is weak. Only part of the rows carry a size: once, few, many, or a class if the clone is expanded.

J | D | size | V | DNA | CDR3
TRBJ2-4 | - | - | TRBV4-1 | TGCGCCAGCAGCCAAGGGGGAGGGGGGGGCATTCAGTACTTC | CASSQGGGGGIQYF
TRBJ1-5 | - | - | TRBV15 | TGTGCCACCAGCAGAGCCAGGGTGGGTCAGCCCCAGCATTTT | CATSRARVGQPQHF
TRBJ2-5 | - | few | TRBV20-1 | TGCAGTGCTAGATTCAAGGGGAAACAAGAGACCCAGTACTTC | CSARFKGKQETQYF
TRBJ2-5 | TRBD2 | - | TRBV28 | TGTGCCAGCAGTTCTACACTAGCGGGGGGCCCGGAGACCCAGTACTTC | CASSSTLAGGPETQYF
TRBJ2-5 | - | - | TRBV11-2 | TGTGCCAGCAGCCAAACCAGGGGGGAAGACCAAGAGACCCAGTACTTC | CASSQTRGEDQETQYF
TRBJ2-4 | - | many | TRBV5-1 | TGCGCCAGCTCCGATACCTTAACAGGGGAGGACAAAAACATTCAGTACTTC | CASSDTLTGEDKNIQYF
TRBJ2-5 | - | - | TRBV20-1 | TGCAGTGCTAGAGAACGGGCCCTCGGGGAGACCCAGTACTTC | CSARERALGETQYF
TRBJ2-2 | - | - | TRBV5-1 | TGCGCCAGCAGCTGGCGACTCCCGAACACCGGGGAGCTGTTTTTT | CASSWRLPNTGELFF
TRBJ1-4 | TRBD1 | - | TRBV20-1 | TGCAGTGCCCTTACGTTCCGGGACAGGAATGAAAAACTGTTTTTT | CSALTFRDRNEKLFF
TRBJ2-1 | - | few | TRBV28 | TGTGCCAGCAGTTTAAGTAGGTCGGAGGTCAATGAGCAGTTCTTC | CASSLSRSEVNEQFF
TRBJ1-6 | TRBD1 | few | TRBV7-2 | TGTGCCAGCAGCCCCCTAGGGGACAGGTATAATTCACCCCTCCACTTT | CASSPLGDRYNSPLHF